The clone carrying this T cell receptor beta chain was detected a few times. Its target is not known. The sample is drawn from a study of beta chain features in type 1 diabetes. Study outcomes and limitations: There was a moderate but significant shortening of TCRB CDR3s in all four CD4+ subsets of Type 1 diabetes patients.

Expressed TCRB transcripts were sequenced because the entire RNA isolate underwent reverse transcription. Regulatory, naive and central memory T cell samples averaged approximately 3.8 million reads. Clones were sequenced by immunoSEQ multiplex PCR, and TCRdb holds only the in-frame ones, with some missing. The sample contains roughly 50,000 clones, under 50% of which appear only once. Sequenced material: Tregs from blood. This clonotype originated in a man between 25 and 39 years old with type 1 diabetes.

This chain's CDR3 is CASSHRSSGNTIYF. The CDR3 DNA is TGTGCCAGCTCTCACAGGAGCTCTGGAAACACCATATATTTT. V usage is TRBV18 and J usage is TRBJ1-3, with D maybe TRBD1 (5 bases). The V and J ends lost 6 bases and 0 bases respectively, with 9 bases between them. The CDR3 runs 14 residues. Germline assignment: CDR1 KGHSH and CDR2 LQKENI.